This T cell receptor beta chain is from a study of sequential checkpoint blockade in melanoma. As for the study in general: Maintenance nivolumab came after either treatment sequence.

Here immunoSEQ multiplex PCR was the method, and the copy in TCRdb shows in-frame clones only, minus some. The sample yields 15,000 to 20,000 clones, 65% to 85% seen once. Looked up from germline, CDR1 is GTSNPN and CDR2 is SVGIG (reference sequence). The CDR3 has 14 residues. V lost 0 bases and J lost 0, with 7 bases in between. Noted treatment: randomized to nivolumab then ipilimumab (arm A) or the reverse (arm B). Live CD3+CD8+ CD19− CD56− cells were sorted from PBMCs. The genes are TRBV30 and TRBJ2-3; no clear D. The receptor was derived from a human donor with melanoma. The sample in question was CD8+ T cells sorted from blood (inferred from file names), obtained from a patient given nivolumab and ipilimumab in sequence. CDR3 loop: CAWSVVQSTDTQYF. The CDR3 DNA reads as TGTGCCTGGAGTGTAGTCCAGAGCACAGATACGCAGTATTTT.